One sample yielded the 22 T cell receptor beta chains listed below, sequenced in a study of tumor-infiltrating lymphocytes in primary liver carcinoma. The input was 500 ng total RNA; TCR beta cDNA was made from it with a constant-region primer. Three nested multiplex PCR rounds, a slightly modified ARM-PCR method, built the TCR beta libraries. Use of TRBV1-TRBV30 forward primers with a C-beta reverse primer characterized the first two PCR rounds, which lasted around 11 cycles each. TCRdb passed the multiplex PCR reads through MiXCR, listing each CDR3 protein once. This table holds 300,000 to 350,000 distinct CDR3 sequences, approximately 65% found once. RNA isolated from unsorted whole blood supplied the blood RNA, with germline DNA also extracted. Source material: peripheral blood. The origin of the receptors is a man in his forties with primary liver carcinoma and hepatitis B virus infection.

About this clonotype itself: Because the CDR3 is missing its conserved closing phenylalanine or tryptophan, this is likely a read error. CDR3 sequence (DNA): TGCAGCGTCGTCTACAATGAGCAGTTCCTC. Translation: CSVVYNEQFL. This rearrangement joins TRBV29-1 to TRBJ2-1, with D unresolved. This CDR3 region has 10 residues. Trimming cost V 6 bases and J 3 bases, with 3 bases left between them. Germline V gives CDR1 SQVTM, CDR2 ANQGSEA.

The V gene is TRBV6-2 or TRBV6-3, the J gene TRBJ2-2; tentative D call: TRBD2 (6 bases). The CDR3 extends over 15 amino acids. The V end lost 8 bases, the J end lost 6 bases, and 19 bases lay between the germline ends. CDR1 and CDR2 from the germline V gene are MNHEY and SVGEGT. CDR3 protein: CASSGPSGRPGELFF. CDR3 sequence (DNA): TGTGCCAGCTCCGGCCCGAGCGGGCGCCCCGGGGAGCTGTTTTTT.

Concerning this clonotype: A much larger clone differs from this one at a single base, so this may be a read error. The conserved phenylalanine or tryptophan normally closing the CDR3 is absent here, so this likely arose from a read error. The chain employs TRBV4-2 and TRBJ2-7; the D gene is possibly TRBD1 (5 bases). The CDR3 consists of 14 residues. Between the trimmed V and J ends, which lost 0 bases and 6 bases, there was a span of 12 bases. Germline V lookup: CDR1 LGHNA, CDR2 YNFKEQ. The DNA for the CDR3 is TGTGCCAGCAGCCAAGATAGGGTCAGGGCCGAGCAGTACTCC. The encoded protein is CASSQDRVRAEQYS.

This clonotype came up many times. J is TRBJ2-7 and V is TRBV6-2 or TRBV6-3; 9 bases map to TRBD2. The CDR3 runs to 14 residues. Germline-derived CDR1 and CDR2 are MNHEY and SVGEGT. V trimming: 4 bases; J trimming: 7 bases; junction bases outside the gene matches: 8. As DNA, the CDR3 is TGTGCCAGCAGTTCACCGGGACTAGCTCAAGAGCAGTACTTC. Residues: CASSSPGLAQEQYF.

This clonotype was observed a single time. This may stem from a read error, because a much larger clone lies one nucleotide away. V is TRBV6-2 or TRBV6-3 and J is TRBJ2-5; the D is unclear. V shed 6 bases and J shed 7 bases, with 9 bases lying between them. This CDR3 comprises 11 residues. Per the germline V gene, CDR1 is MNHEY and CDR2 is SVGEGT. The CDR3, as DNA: TGTGCCAGCAGCGACCCCGTGACCCAGTACTTC. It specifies CASSDPVTQYF.

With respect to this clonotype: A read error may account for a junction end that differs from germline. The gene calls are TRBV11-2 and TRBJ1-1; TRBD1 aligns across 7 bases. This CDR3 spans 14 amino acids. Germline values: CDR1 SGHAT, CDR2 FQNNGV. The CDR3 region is CASSPTGVNIEAYF. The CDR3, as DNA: TGTGCCAGCAGCCCTACAGGGGTGAACATTGAAGCCTACTTT.

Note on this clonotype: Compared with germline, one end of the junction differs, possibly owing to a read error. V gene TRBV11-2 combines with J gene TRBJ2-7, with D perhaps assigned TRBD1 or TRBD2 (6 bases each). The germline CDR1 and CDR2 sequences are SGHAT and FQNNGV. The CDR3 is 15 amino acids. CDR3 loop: CAGSLGAGGAYDQYF. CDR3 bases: TGTGCCGGCAGCTTAGGGGCCGGGGGCGCTTACGATCAGTACTTC.

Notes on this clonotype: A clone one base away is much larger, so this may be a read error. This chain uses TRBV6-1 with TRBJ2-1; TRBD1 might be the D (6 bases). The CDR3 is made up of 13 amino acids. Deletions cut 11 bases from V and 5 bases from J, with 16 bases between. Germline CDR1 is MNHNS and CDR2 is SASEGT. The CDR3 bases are TGTGCCGCTAGAACCGGGACACACAATGAGCAGTTCTTC. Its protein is CAARTGTHNEQFF.

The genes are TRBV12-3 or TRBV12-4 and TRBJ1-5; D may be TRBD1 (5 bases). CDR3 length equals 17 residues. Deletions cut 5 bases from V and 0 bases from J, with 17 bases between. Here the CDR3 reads CASSPSGTVYSNQPQHF. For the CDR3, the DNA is TGTGCCAGCAGTCCTAGCGGGACCGTGTATAGCAATCAGCCCCAGCATTTT.

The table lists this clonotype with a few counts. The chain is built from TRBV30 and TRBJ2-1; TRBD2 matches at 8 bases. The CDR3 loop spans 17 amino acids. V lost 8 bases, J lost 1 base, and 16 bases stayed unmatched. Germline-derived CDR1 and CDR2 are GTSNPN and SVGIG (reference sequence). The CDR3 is CAGTGGGSGRSYNEQFF. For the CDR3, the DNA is TGTGCCGGCACGGGGGGGGGTAGCGGGCGTTCCTACAATGAGCAGTTCTTC. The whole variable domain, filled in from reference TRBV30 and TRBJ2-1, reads SQTIHQWPATLVQPVGSPLSLECTVEGTSNPNLYWYRQAAGRGLQLLFYSVGIGQISSEVPQNLSASRPQDRQFILSSKKLLLSDSGFYLCAGTGGGSGRSYNEQFFGPGTRLTVL.

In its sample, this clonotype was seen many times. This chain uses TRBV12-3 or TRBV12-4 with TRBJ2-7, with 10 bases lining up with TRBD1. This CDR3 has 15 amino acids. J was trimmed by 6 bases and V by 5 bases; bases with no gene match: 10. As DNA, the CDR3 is TGTGCCAGCAGTCCGCCCGGGACAGGGGATGGCGAGCAGTACTTC. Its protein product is CASSPPGTGDGEQYF.

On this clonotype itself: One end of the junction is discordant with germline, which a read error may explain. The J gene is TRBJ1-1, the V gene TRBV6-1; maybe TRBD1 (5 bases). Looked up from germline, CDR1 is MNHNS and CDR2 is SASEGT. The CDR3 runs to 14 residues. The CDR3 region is CTSSDVVGAAEALF. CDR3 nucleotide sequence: TGTACCAGCAGTGACGTCGTTGGGGCCGCTGAAGCTCTCTTT.

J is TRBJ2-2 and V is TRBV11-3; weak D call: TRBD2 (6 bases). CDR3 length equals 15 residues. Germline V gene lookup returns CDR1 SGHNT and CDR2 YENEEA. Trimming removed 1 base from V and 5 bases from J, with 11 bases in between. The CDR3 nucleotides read TGTGCCAGCAGCTTAGCGGGAGTTGAAACCGGGGAGCTGTTTTTT. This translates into CASSLAGVETGELFF.

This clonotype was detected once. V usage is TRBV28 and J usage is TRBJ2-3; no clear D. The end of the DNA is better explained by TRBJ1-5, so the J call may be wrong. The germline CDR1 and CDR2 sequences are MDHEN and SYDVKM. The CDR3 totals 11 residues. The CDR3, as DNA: TGTGCCAGCAGTTTGAGGGATACGCAGCATTTT. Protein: CASSLRDTQHF.

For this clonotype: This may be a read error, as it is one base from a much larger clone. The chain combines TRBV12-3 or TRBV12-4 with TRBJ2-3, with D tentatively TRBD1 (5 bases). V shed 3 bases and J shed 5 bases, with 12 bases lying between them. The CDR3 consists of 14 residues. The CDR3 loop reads CASSFRQIRDTQYF. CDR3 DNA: TGTGCCAGCAGTTTCAGACAGATTAGAGATACGCAGTATTTT.

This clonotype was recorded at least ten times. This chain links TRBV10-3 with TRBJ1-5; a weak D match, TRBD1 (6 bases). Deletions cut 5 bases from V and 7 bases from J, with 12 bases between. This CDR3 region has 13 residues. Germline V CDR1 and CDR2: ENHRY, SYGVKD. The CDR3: CAISPGVRQPQHF. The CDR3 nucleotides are TGTGCCATCAGTCCAGGGGTGAGGCAGCCCCAGCATTTT.

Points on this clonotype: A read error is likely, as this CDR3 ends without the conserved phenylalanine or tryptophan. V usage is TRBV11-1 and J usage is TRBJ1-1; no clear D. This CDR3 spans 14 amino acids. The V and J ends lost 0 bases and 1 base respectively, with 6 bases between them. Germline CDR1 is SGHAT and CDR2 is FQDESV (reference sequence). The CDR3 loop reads CASSLAVANTEAFS. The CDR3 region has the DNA TGTGCCAGCAGCTTAGCGGTGGCGAACACTGAAGCTTTCTCT.

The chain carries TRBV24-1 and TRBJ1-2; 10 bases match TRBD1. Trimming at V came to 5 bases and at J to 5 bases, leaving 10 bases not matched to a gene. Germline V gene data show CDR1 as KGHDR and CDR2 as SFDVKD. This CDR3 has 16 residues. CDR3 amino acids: CATSGPRQGAGYGYTF. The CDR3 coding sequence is TGTGCCACCAGTGGTCCCAGACAGGGGGCCGGGTATGGCTACACCTTC.

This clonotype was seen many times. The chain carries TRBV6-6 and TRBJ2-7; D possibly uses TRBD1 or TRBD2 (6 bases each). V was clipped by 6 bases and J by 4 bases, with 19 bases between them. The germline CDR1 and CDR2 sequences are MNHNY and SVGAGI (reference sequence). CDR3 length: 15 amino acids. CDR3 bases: TGTGCCAGCAGATACAGGGAAGGGGGGTTTTACGAGCAGTACTTC. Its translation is CASRYREGGFYEQYF.

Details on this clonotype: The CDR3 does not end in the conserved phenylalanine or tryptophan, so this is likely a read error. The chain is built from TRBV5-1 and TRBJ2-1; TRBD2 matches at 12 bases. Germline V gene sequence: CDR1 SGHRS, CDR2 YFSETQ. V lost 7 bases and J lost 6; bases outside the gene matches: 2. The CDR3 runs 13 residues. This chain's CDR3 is CASRTSGINEQFV. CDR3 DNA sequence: TGCGCCAGCCGGACTAGCGGGATCAATGAGCAGTTCGTC.

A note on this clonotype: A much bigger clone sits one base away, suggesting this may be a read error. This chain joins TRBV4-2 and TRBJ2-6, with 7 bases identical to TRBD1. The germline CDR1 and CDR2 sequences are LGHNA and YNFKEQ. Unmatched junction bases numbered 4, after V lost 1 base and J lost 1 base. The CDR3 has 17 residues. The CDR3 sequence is CASSQAGQVSGANVLTF. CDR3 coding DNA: TGTGCCAGCAGCCAAGCCGGACAGGTTTCTGGGGCCAACGTCCTGACTTTC.

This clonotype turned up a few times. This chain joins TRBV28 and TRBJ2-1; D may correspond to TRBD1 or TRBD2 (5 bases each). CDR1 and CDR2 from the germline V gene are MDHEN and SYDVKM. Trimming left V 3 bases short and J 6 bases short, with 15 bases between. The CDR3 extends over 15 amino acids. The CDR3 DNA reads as TGTGCCAGCAGTTTGGCAGGGAGCACCGGCAATGAGCAGTTCTTC. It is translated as CASSLAGSTGNEQFF.